This record looks at one T cell receptor beta chain sequence and its context. Its antigen is unknown. Mismatch with germline at one junction end may stem from a read error. This entry belongs to a study of T cells in Graves' hyperthyroidism and ophthalmopathy (dated by TCRdb to between 2018 and 2021). At the level of the whole study: Peripheral blood samples were taken at the time of initial diagnosis, prior to any treatment. A discovery cohort of about 95 patients, approximately 45 with Graves' ophthalmopathy and 57 with stable Graves' hyperthyroidism, was used to find distinguishing TCR V-J signatures. In addition, the study compared T-cell repertoires in thyroid tissue and in blood from about six Graves' hyperthyroidism patients. The approximately 95 discovery patients were divided at random into training and test sets in a 7:3 ratio. The paper reports TCR Vbeta CDR3 sequencing of 130 to 150 peripheral blood samples: approximately 41 ophthalmopathy, 70 to 85 hyperthyroidism and some 17 progressor patients. Following sampling, methimazole starting at 30 mg daily was given to hyperthyroidism patients, and high-dose intravenous methylprednisolone was given to ophthalmopathy patients. Whether ophthalmopathy could be predicted prospectively was tested in an independent validation cohort made up of approximately 19 hyperthyroidism patients plus 17 patients who later progressed to ophthalmopathy.

In the ophthalmopathy patients, disease was moderately to severely active, with a Clinical Activity Score of 3 or more, a NOSPECS grade of 4 or more, and a duration of less than 3 months. Exclusion was applied to patients with uncontrolled infections, other autoimmune diseases, pregnancy or lactation. Diagnoses relied on clinical symptoms, serum thyroxine and TRAb, thyroid ultrasound and orbital computed tomography. Ficoll-Paque density gradient centrifugation was used to isolate PBMCs from 8.5 to 10 ml of fresh peripheral blood. Total RNA was extracted with Trizol reagent, and quality was checked on an Agilent 2100 Bioanalyzer. The full study reports these points: No statistical method was used to set the sample size in advance, and investigators knew the group allocation. A 13 V-J signature model separated ophthalmopathy from stable hyperthyroidism, with roughly 88% sensitivity and 81.08% specificity in cross-validation and 80%/75% in testing. Blood samples also contained most of the expanded thyroid clonotypes (frequency above 0.001), which suggests that blood repertoires may reflect thyroid immune responses. In validation, the model predicted progression to ophthalmopathy with approximately 70% sensitivity and roughly 72% specificity, a median of about 6 months before onset.

CDR1 and CDR2 are drawn from the germline V gene: MDHEN, SYDVKM. The CDR3, cysteine through phenylalanine, is 11 amino acids long. Solely the CDR3 DNA is kept, with 33 bases framed from the first base. The TCR beta CDR3 regions were amplified from RNA transcripts. For the first round of RT-PCR on the TCR CDR3, the HTBI primer set was used together with the Qiagen OneStep RT-PCR kit. A second multiplex PCR round built the libraries, followed by size selection and purification. Sequencing of the libraries was done on an Illumina HiSeq2000 using paired-end 100 bp reads. The source study handled its data this way. SOAPnuke was used to process the raw data, removing reads that contained adapters or uncalled bases, had a mean Phred below 15, or lacked an exact match to the constant primer or identifier. COPE v1.2.5 was used to merge high-quality paired reads, and clonotypes were defined as unique nucleotide sequences. Clonotypes were aligned to IMGT TRBV, TRBD and TRBJ reference segments using MiTCR v1.1. The analysis was restricted to V-J combinations with a frequency above 0.0001, which together covered around 99% of the repertoires. A TCS score was defined as the ratio of F50 (clonal expansion) to E x V (chaos), with BLOSUM62-based TCRdist applied between CDR3 peptides within each V-J. Welch's t-statistics and random forest reduced approximately 520 V-J features to 13, which were used in a naive Bayes classifier (R e1071). TCRdb applied fastp at Q25 and MiXCR to the public reads, then kept only in-frame beta chains. Identical CDR3 proteins give one entry, which carries the most common genes and DNA. In this record, the V and J calls reflect TCRdb's handling and not the investigators' own analysis. Here the sample has some 500,000 distinct CDR3 sequences; about 16% occur a single time. The ten largest clones take up roughly 29% of the sample.

What was sequenced was blood. This chain joins TRBV28 to TRBJ2-5; the D gene remains uncertain. This clonotype was sampled from a woman under 40 with Graves' ophthalmopathy. The DNA reads TGTGCCAGCAGGGGAATGGAGACCCTGTACTTC. The translation is CASRGMETLYF.